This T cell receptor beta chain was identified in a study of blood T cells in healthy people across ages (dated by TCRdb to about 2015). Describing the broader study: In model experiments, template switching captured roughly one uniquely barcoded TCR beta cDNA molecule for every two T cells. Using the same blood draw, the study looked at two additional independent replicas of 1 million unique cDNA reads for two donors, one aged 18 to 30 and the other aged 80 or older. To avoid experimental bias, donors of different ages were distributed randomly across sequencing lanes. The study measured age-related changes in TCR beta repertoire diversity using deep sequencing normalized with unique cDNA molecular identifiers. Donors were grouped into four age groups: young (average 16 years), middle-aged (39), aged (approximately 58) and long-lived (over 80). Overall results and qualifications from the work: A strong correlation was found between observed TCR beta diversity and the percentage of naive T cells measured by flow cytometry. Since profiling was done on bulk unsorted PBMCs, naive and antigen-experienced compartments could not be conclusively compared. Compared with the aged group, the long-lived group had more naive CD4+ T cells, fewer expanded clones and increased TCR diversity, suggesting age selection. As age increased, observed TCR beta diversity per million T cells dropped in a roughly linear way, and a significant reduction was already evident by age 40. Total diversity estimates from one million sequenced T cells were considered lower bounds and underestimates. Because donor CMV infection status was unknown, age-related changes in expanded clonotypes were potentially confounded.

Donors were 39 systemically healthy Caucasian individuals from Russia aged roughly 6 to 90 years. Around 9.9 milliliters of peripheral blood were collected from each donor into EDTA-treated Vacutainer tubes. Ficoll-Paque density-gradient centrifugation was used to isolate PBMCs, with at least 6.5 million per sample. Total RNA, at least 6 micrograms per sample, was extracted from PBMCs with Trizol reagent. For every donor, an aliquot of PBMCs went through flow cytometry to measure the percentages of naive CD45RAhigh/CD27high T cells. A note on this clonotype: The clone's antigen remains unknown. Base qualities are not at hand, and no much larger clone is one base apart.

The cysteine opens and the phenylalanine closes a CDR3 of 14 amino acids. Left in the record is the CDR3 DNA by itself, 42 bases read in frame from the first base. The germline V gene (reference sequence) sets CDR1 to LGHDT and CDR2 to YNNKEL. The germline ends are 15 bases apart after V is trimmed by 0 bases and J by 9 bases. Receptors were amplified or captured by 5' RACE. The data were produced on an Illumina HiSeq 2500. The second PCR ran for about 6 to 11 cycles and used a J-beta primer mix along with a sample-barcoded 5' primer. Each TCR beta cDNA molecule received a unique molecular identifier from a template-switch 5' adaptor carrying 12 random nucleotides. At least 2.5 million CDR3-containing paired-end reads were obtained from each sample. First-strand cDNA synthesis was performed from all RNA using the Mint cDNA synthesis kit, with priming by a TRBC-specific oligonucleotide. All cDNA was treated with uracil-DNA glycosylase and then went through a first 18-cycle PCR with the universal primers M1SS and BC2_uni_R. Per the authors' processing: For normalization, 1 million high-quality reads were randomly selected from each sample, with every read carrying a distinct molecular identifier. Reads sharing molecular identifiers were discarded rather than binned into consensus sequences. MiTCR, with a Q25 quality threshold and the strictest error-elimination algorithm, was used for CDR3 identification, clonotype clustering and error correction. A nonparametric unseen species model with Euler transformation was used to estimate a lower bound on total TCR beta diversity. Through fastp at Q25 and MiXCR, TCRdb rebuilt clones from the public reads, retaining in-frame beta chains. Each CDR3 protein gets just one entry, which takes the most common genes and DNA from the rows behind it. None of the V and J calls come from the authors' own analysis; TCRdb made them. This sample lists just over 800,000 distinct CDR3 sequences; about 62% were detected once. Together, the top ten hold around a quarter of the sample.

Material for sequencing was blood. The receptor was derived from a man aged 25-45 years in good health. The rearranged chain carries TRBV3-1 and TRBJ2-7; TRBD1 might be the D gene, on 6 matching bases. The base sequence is TGTGCCAGCAGCCAAGAGGGGGCTGGCGGAAGGCAGTACTTC. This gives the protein CASSQEGAGGRQYF.